This paragraph covers one T cell receptor beta chain sequence. Its antigen is currently unknown. Since a much larger clone is just one base distant, this may be a read error. Germline and genes: mouse. The read terminates 4 residues ahead of where the CDR3 ends, so the germline J gene completes it. Other nucleotide sequences from this sample produce the same CDR3. This entry is derived from a study of CD8+ T cells in alopecia areata. Turning to the study itself: Female C3H/HeJ mice aged roughly 6-10 weeks received skin from spontaneously alopecic C3H/HeJ graft donors aged about 6-12 months.

cDNA prepared by RNA extraction and subsequent reverse transcription served as the template for sequencing. TCRdb's copy holds only in-frame clones and misses some; the assay was immunoSEQ multiplex PCR. The sample includes 270,000 or so clones, none of them occurring once. The sorting of pooled cutaneous lymph node cells relied on CD4, CD8alpha, NKG2D, NKG2ACE and other markers. Overall study findings and caveats: Normal skin contains resident alphabeta T cells, and these are also sequenced in scalp samples.

V was shortened by 4 bases and J by 2 bases, with 3 bases between the two germline ends. Germline-derived CDR1 and CDR2 are NNHDY and SYVADS. The CDR3 spans 12 residues. This receptor was taken from a C3H/HeJ mouse with alopecia areata. Mouse strain MHC haplotype: H2-k. The specimen sequenced was CD4+ T cells sorted from a lymph node. The V call is TRBV13-3, the J call TRBJ2-2, with D unresolved. The CDR3 loop is CASSLNTGQLYF. The part of the CDR3 DNA that was read is TGTGCCAGCAGTCTCAACACCGGG.